Listed below are T cell receptor beta chains from one sample, sequenced in a study of cytotoxic CD8 clonotypes in ibrutinib-treated CLL. Assay used: immunoSEQ multiplex PCR; TCRdb lists only in-frame clones, some missing. The repertoire includes more than 200,000 clones, about three quarters of them detected once, and 15% to 17% sits in the top ten. The sequenced sample was PBMCs, obtained after 24 months of ibrutinib treatment. The receptors come from a human donor with chronic lymphocytic leukemia. Each CDR3 is given with its conserved first and last residue. Each record gives: D gene, V gene, clone size, J gene, CDR3 DNA, CDR3 protein. A D gene is named only where the DNA matches it firmly. Only part of the rows carry a size: once, few, many, or a class if the clone is expanded.

>-|TRBV27|-|TRBJ2-7
TGTGCCAGCAGTAGGACGGGAGCCTACGAGCAGTACTTC
CASSRTGAYEQYF
>TRBD2|TRBV9|-|TRBJ2-2
TGTGCCAGCAGCGTAGTGGGCGGGAGGACCACCGGGGAGCTGTTTTTT
CASSVVGGRTTGELFF
>TRBD2|TRBV11-3|-|TRBJ2-5
TGTGCCAGCAGCTTAGGCCTAGCGGGAGAGACCCAGTACTTC
CASSLGLAGETQYF
>TRBD2|TRBV29-1|-|TRBJ2-3
TGCAGCTTCACTAGCGGCACAGATACGCAGTATTTT
CSFTSGTDTQYF
>-|TRBV5-1|few|TRBJ1-2
TGCGCCAGCAGCTTGGCGGGGAGAGAGAGTGGCTACACCTTC
CASSLAGRESGYTF
>-|TRBV14|-|TRBJ2-7
TGTGCCAGCAGCCTTACAGGATACGAGCAGTACTTC
CASSLTGYEQYF
>TRBD2|TRBV5-1|-|TRBJ2-1
TGCGCCAGCAGCTTTGGGACTAGCGGGAGTGAAGTTTATGAGCAGTTCTTC
CASSFGTSGSEVYEQFF
>TRBD1|TRBV29-1|-|TRBJ1-2
TGCAGCGCCGGACAGGGGGATGGCTACACCTTC
CSAGQGDGYTF
>TRBD1|TRBV5-5|once|TRBJ2-7
TGTGCCAGCATCCCGGGCGGGACAGGGACCTACGAGCAGTACTTC
CASIPGGTGTYEQYF
>-|TRBV5-4|-|TRBJ2-5
TGTGCCAGCAGCTTGGGGGCCAGCCAAGAGACCCAGTACTTC
CASSLGASQETQYF
>TRBD2|TRBV4-3|-|TRBJ2-1
TGCGCCAGCAGCCAAGATTGGTTAGCGGGGCCTTACAATGAGCAGTTCTTC
CASSQDWLAGPYNEQFF
>-|TRBV25-1|-|TRBJ2-7
TGTGCCAGCAAGGGCTACGAGCAGTACTTC
CASKGYEQYF
>-|TRBV30|-|TRBJ1-2
TGTGCCTGGAGGACGACCGGGACCGAGGTCTATGGCTACACCTTC
CAWRTTGTEVYGYTF
>-|TRBV18|-|TRBJ2-1
TGTGCCAGCTCACCATGGAGGGAGCTAAGCAATGAGCAGTTCTTC
CASSPWRELSNEQFF
>-|TRBV9|-|TRBJ2-4
TGTGCCAGCAGCGTAGGCCCCGAGCTGGGGGAAAACATTCAGTACTTC
CASSVGPELGENIQYF
>-|TRBV6-6|many|TRBJ2-5
TGTGCCAGCAGTTACTTAGGGACCATCCAAGAGACCCAGTACTTC
CASSYLGTIQETQYF
>TRBD1|TRBV5-1|-|TRBJ1-2
TGCGCCAGCAGCCCAGGACAGGGGTATGGCTACACCTTC
CASSPGQGYGYTF